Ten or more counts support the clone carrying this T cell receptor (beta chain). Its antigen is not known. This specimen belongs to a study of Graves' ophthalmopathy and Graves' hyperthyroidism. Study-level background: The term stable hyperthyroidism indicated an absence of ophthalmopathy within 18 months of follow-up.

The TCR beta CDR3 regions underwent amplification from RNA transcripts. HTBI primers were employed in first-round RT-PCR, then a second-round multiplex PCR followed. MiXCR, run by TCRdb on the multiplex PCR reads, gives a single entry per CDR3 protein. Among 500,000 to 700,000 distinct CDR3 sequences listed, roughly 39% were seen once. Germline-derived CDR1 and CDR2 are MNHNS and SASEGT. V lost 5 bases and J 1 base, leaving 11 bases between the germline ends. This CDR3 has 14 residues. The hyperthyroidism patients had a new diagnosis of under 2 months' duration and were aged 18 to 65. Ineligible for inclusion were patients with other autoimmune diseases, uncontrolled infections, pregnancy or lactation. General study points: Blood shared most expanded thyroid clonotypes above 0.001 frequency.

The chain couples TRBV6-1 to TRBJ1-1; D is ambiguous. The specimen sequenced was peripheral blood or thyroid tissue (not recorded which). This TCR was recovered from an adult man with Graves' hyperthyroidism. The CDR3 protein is CASSPNWGNTEAFF. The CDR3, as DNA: TGTGCCAGCAGTCCAAACTGGGGGAACACTGAAGCTTTCTTT.